This T cell receptor (beta chain) appears in the sequencing data of a study of blood T cell repertoires in COVID-19 (TCRdb year 2020). Broadly, across the study: Collaborator samples came from the United States, Italy and Spain and covered acute and convalescent phases of COVID-19. Nearly every sample came with metadata listing a de-identified subject ID, COVID-19 status, age in years and sex. A freely available public database, intended as a resource for researchers studying the immune response to SARS-CoV-2, is where the repertoires were released. The prospective study material was composed of cDNA or gDNA derived from T cells, B-cell-depleted T cells, or PBMCs. Deeply sampled blood TCRbeta repertoires from subjects exposed to, actively infected with, or recovered from COVID-19 were included in the dataset. The samples were drawn from the first 160 participants of the ongoing ImmuneRACE study and from 1,254 subjects provided by 6 global collaborators. Where available, HLA class I and class II types were obtained from metadata supplied by the sample provider rather than from assay-based typing.

General conclusions and limits of the study: The amount of clinical and demographic metadata varied by source and participant and was provided uncurated.

TCRbeta CDR3 regions were amplified from genomic DNA by means of the immunoSEQ Assay, a bias-controlled multiplex PCR. In the authors' own workflow: The number of nucleated cells in each sample was estimated by amplification of reference gene primers within the assay. To quantify the absolute abundance of each unique TCRbeta CDR3 rearrangement, sequence reads were collapsed and filtered. Productive Simpson clonality was computed per sample as the square root of Simpson's diversity index over productive rearrangements. This immuneACCESS table, as held by TCRdb, lists in-frame sequences with V and J called but not all clones. Of the missing ones, under half trace to an unresolved V gene in checked studies; the others have no known cause. D and trimming were read from the DNA, whereas the V and J calls and clone size are those reported in that table. This sample has about 68,000 clones in its table, and 65% to 90% of those were observed once. The ten biggest clones cover roughly 24% of the sample.

The CDR3 covers 16 residues, taking in both the cysteine and the phenylalanine. The CDR3 DNA has 48 bases and is translated from base 1. The germline V gene encodes CDR1 SGDLS and CDR2 YYNGEE. V is cut back by 4 bases and J by 8 bases, with 14 bases in the junction unmatched. About this clone itself: The antigen it recognizes is unknown. Base qualities were left out, and no much larger clone turns up one base away.

Each collaborating institution followed its own protocols to collect whole blood in K2EDTA tubes. For TCRbeta analysis, collaborators shipped samples as frozen whole blood, isolated PBMCs, or DNA extracted from either of those sample types. Sequenced input: peripheral blood. The clonotype comes from a man aged 50-60 years with acute or convalescent COVID-19. The sequence is built from TRBV9 and TRBJ2-1; 8 junctional bases match TRBD2. The CDR3 is CASSPRGVAGIHEQFF. In nucleotide form, the sequence is TGTGCCAGCAGCCCCCGCGGGGTAGCGGGGATTCATGAGCAGTTCTTC. The CDR3, completed at both ends by the reference TRBV9 and TRBJ2-1 genes, gives the full variable domain DSGVTQTPKHLITATGQRVTLRCSPRSGDLSVYWYQQSLDQGLQFLIQYYNGEERAKGNILERFSAQQFPDLHSELNLSSLELGDSALYFCASSPRGVAGIHEQFFGPGTRLTVL.